This T cell receptor (beta chain) is drawn from a study of T cells in tuberculosis. The sample's time point: new active TB diagnosis, blood taken before or within 7 days of starting treatment. TCRdb keeps only in-frame clones here, not all; method: immunoSEQ multiplex PCR. The profile shows fewer than 35,000 clones, more than 70% of them singletons. This sample comprised PBMCs, obtained at tuberculosis diagnosis. The sequence derives from an adult with tuberculosis.

CDR3 DNA: TGTGCCAGCAGCCCGGGGACAGGGGGCGGTGAAAAACTGTTTTTT. Residues: CASSPGTGGGEKLFF. V is TRBV9 and J is TRBJ1-4; 12 bases align to TRBD1. This CDR3 spans 15 amino acids. Germline V lookup: CDR1 SGDLS, CDR2 YYNGEE. Trimming took 4 bases from V and 7 from J; bases not matched to a gene: 5.